This T cell receptor (beta chain) was observed in a study of cytomegalovirus exposure and HLA in healthy donors. Study in general: Genetic ancestry analysis placed around four fifths of the 400 or so donors that were genotyped in the Caucasian-associated cluster.

PCR used 60 Vbeta primers and 13 Jbeta primers. Profiled with immunoSEQ multiplex PCR; TCRdb holds only in-frame clones, not every one. The repertoire holds over 70,000 clones, with roughly 73% as singletons. Study observations and caveats: In a later analysis, DRB1 alleles had the most associated TCRs; HLA-C alleles the fewest.

Germline CDR1 and CDR2: MGHRA and YSYEKL. CDR3 length equals 15 residues. Trimming left V 1 base short and J 8 bases short, with 15 bases between. Remarks on this clone: Its target is not known.

This chain links TRBV4-1 with TRBJ2-1; tentatively, D is TRBD1 (7 bases). Specimen: PBMCs. The TCR originated in a male donor in good health and CMV-seropositive. The CDR3: CASSQGRGQFDEQFF. For the CDR3, the DNA is TGCGCCAGCAGCCAAGGGAGGGGGCAGTTCGATGAGCAGTTCTTC.